This T cell receptor (beta chain) comes out of a study of T cells in Graves' hyperthyroidism and ophthalmopathy. When ophthalmopathy did not progress within 18 months, Graves' hyperthyroidism was considered stable. Patients aged 18 to 65 had newly diagnosed hyperthyroidism lasting under 2 months. Uncontrolled infection, other autoimmune disease, pregnancy or lactation disqualified patients from enrolment. Many counts were recorded for this clonotype. RNA transcripts served as the template for amplifying TCR beta CDR3 regions. During a first-round RT-PCR of the TCR CDR3, the HTBI primer set was used. A single record per CDR3 protein comes from TCRdb applying MiXCR to the multiplex PCR reads. There are under 700,000 distinct CDR3 sequences in the sample; roughly a sixth occur only once, and around a sixth lies in the top ten. This CDR3 is built from 15 residues. Germline CDR1 and CDR2: SGHRS and YFSETQ. The ends lost 0 bases at V and 3 bases at J; junction bases unmatched: 5.

Source material: blood. This chain links TRBV5-1 with TRBJ2-7; TRBD1 matches at 8 bases. The TCR was taken from a woman under 30 with Graves' hyperthyroidism. In nucleotides, the CDR3 is TGCGCCAGCAGCTTGGAAGGGACAGGAGACTACGAGCAGTACTTC. The encoded protein is CASSLEGTGDYEQYF.